One T cell receptor (beta chain) is described in this entry. Its antigen is unidentified. The data were obtained in a study of CD8 T cells in ankylosing spondylitis. Regarding the study as a whole: Peripheral blood samples showed relatively rare disease-linked clones, and these clones were CD8+. Disease-linked clones were reportedly significantly enriched in matched ankylosing spondylitis synovial fluid. Certain motif variants had earlier been reported in reactive arthritis synovial fluid and blood. A TCR beta motif of several highly homologous variants seemed to mark ankylosing spondylitis blood.

CDR3 length: 18 residues. From germline, CDR1 is SQVTM and CDR2 ANQGSEA. The junction had 21 bases not matched to a gene; V was cut back by 6 bases and J by 3 bases. Library preparation for TCR beta used quantitative 5'-RACE with molecular barcodes. TCRdb processed the 5' RACE reads anew with MiXCR; each CDR3 protein has one entry. Of around 220,000 distinct CDR3 sequences in the sample, roughly 18% were seen once. Sequencing was performed on blood, either unsorted or a sorted T cell fraction (not recorded which). This receptor was obtained from a male donor with ankylosing spondylitis. The chain joins TRBV29-1 to TRBJ1-2; 8 nucleotides agree with TRBD1. The DNA for the CDR3 is TGCAGCGTGGGGCAGCGTACTATGGGACAGGTCATGCACTATGGCTACACCTTC. Protein: CSVGQRTMGQVMHYGYTF.